This TCR beta chain was sequenced in a study of control samples from healthy donors and cancer patients. The data were produced by immunoSEQ multiplex PCR, yet TCRdb's version contains in-frame clones alone and is incomplete. The sample holds 50,000 to 65,000 clones; approximately 90% are singletons and the top ten take under 0.95%. Trimming pared 6 bases from V and 3 bases from J, leaving 8 bases between. The CDR3 totals 13 residues. Germline V gives CDR1 LNHDA, CDR2 SQIVND (reference sequence). Material: PBMCs. The receptor's source is a man aged 30 to 45 with colorectal cancer. The V and J genes are TRBV19 and TRBJ2-2; D is unclear. CDR3 loop: CASRNRDTGELFF. DNA for the CDR3: TGTGCCAGTAGAAACCGGGACACCGGGGAGCTGTTTTTT.